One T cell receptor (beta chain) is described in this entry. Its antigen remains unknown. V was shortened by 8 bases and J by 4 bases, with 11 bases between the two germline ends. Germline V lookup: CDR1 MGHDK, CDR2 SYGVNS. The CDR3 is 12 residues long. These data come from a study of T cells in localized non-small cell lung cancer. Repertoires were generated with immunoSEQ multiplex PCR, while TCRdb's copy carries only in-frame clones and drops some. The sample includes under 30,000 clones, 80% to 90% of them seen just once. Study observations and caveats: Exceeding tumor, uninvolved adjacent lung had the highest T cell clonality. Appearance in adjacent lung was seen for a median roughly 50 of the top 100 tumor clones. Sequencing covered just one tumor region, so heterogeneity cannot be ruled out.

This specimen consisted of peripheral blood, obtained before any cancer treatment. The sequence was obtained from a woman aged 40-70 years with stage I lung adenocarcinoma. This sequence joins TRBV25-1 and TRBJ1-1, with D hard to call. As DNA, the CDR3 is TGTGCCAGCGTTAAAAGAGGCACTGAAGCTTTCTTT. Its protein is CASVKRGTEAFF.